Here is one T cell receptor beta chain with its context. Germline V gene lookup returns CDR1 SGHRS and CDR2 YFSETQ. The CDR3 has 13 residues. V was trimmed by 0 bases and J by 16 bases, leaving 17 bases between them. In the original processing: Reference gene primer amplification yielded estimated nucleated cell counts. Here immunoSEQ multiplex PCR was the method, and the copy in TCRdb shows in-frame clones only, minus some. V and J calls and clone size come straight from that table; D and trimming were deduced from the DNA. Among about 190,000 clones listed, around nine tenths were seen once. This entry is derived from a study of blood T cell repertoires in COVID-19. Across the study: Both acute and convalescent COVID-19 samples were obtained from the United States, Italy and Spain. T cells, B-cell-depleted T cells, or PBMCs provided the cDNA or gDNA that served as material.

The chain combines TRBV5-1 with TRBJ2-1, with a weak D call TRBD2 (5 bases). Material: peripheral blood. This TCR derives from a young man with acute or convalescent COVID-19. The CDR3: CASSLAPLSGDFF. The CDR3 region has the DNA TGCGCCAGCAGCTTGGCCCCACTGAGCGGTGACTTCTTC.